These 21 T cell receptor beta chains share one sample of origin, sequenced in a study of CD8 T cells in Susac syndrome. Random hexamers were used to reverse transcribe roughly 0.5 to 1 ug of RNA. TCRdb reprocessed the immunoSEQ multiplex PCR reads with MiXCR, giving one entry per CDR3 protein. The repertoire holds hundreds of thousands of distinct CDR3 sequences, with 90% to 95% as singletons. The sequenced sample consisted of CD4+ T cells from PBMCs. These receptors were obtained from a human donor with multiple sclerosis.

This rearrangement joins TRBV4-2 to TRBJ2-4; D is unresolved. This CDR3 is built from 14 residues. The V and J ends lost 3 bases and 3 bases respectively, with 9 bases between them. Germline CDR1 LGHNA, CDR2 YNFKEQ. CDR3 amino acids: CASSHLGGKNIQYF. The CDR3, as DNA: TGTGCCAGCAGCCACCTGGGCGGCAAAAACATTCAGTACTTC.

J is TRBJ2-5 and V is TRBV18; D not certain. CDR1 KGHSH and CDR2 LQKENI come from the germline V gene. CDR3 size: 13 residues. The V gene lost 0 bases and the J gene lost 1 base, with 3 bases spanning the gap. The CDR3 DNA reads as TGTGCCAGCTCACCACCAACCCAAGAGACCCAGTACTTC. Protein: CASSPPTQETQYF. The variable domain in full, completed from reference TRBV18 and TRBJ2-5, reads NAGVMQNPRHLVRRRGQEARLRCSPMKGHSHVYWYRQLPEEGLKFMVYLQKENIIDESGMPKERFSAEFPKEGPSILRIQQVVRGDSAAYFCASSPPTQETQYFGPGTRLLVL.

V usage is TRBV7-2 and J usage is TRBJ2-7; a possible D gene is TRBD1 (6 bases). The V end lost 1 base, the J end lost 3 bases, and 7 bases lay between the germline ends. This CDR3 is 13 amino acids long. From germline, CDR1 is SGHTA and CDR2 FQGNSA. The CDR3 region is CASSLEQGYEQYV. The CDR3 DNA follows: TGTGCCAGCAGCTTAGAACAGGGCTACGAGCAGTACGTC.

The rearrangement uses TRBV10-3 and TRBJ2-5, with 7 bases fitting TRBD1. Unmatched junction bases numbered 5, after V lost 0 bases and J lost 4 bases. CDR3 length equals 15 residues. CDR1 and CDR2 from the germline V gene are ENHRY and SYGVKD. The CDR3: CAISESGDRAETQYF. CDR3 sequence (DNA): TGTGCCATCAGTGAGTCTGGAGACAGGGCAGAGACCCAGTACTTC.

The chain links TRBV20-1 to TRBJ2-3; TRBD2 matches at 12 bases. There are 16 residues in the CDR3. From germline, CDR1 is DFQATT and CDR2 SNEGSKA (reference sequence). The junction had 10 bases not matched to a gene; V was cut back by 7 bases and J by 2 bases. The CDR3 region is CSGGGASGRDTDTQYF. The CDR3 DNA is TGCAGTGGAGGGGGGGCTAGCGGGAGGGACACAGATACGCAGTATTTT.

The J gene is TRBJ2-3, the V gene TRBV7-9; a possible D gene is TRBD2 (5 bases). The ends were cut back, 5 bases at V and 0 bases at J, with 12 bases in the middle. The germline V gene has CDR1 SEHNR and CDR2 FQNEAQ (reference sequence). This CDR3 has 15 residues. Here the CDR3 reads CASSPGLASTDTQYF. The CDR3 DNA sequence: TGTGCCAGCAGCCCCGGACTGGCTAGCACAGATACGCAGTATTTT.

The chain combines TRBV19 with TRBJ1-1, with 9 nucleotides matching TRBD1. The CDR3 is made up of 14 amino acids. The J segment lost 10 bases and the V segment lost 3 bases, leaving 9 bases of the junction unmatched. The germline gives CDR1 LNHDA, CDR2 SQIVND (reference sequence). For the CDR3, the DNA is TGTGCCAGTAGTATCGGAGGGACAGGGATTCGAGCTTTCTTT. This encodes CASSIGGTGIRAFF.

The chain uses TRBV15 and TRBJ2-1; either TRBD1 or TRBD2 may supply D (5 bases each). The V gene lost 0 bases and the J gene lost 6 bases, with 12 bases spanning the gap. Germline V gene lookup returns CDR1 LNHNV and CDR2 YYDKDF (reference sequence). CDR3 length: 15 residues. The CDR3 DNA is TGTGCCACCAGCAGAGATCCTGGGACCGGCAATGAGCAGTTCTTC. Translated: CATSRDPGTGNEQFF. Using reference TRBV15 and TRBJ2-1 for the parts outside the CDR3, the full variable domain is DAMVIQNPRYQVTQFGKPVTLSCSQTLNHNVMYWYQQKSSQAPKLLFHYYDKDFNNEADTPDNFQSRRPNTSFCFLDIRSPGLGDTAMYLCATSRDPGTGNEQFFGPGTRLTVL.

This chain links TRBV6-1 with TRBJ1-2; D remains unclear. V lost 6 bases, J lost 1 base, and 9 bases lay in between. The CDR3 sequence is 13 residues long. In germline, CDR1 is MNHNS, CDR2 SASEGT. CDR3 sequence reads: CASRASYNYGYTF. In nucleotides, the CDR3 is TGTGCCAGCAGGGCCAGCTATAACTATGGCTACACCTTC.

As for this clonotype: The junction departs from germline at one end; a sequencing error may be responsible. The chain carries TRBV20-1 and TRBJ2-7; no firm D call. In germline, CDR1 is DFQATT, CDR2 SNEGSKA (reference sequence). The CDR3 has 11 amino acids. The CDR3 spells CSAHSSSEQYF. The DNA for the CDR3 is TGCAGTGCTCATTCGTCCTCCGAGCAGTACTTC.

The rearrangement joins TRBV24-1 to TRBJ1-5, with 7 bases aligning to TRBD1. CDR1 and CDR2 (germline): KGHDR, SFDVKD. This CDR3 has 14 amino acids. With V trimmed by 3 bases and J by 4 bases, 2 bases remained unmatched. The CDR3 nucleotides read TGTGCCACCAGTGATCCACAGGGGAATCAGCCCCAGCATTTT. Protein product: CATSDPQGNQPQHF.

This rearrangement joins TRBV3-1 to TRBJ2-1; D is possibly TRBD2 (5 bases). Trimming removed 2 bases at V and 4 bases at J, with 18 bases between. Per germline, CDR1 LGHDT and CDR2 YNNKEL (reference sequence). The CDR3 contains 17 residues. Written as DNA, the CDR3 is TGTGCCAGCAGCCAACCCTCAAGCGGACCAACTTACAATGAGCAGTTCTTC. This encodes CASSQPSSGPTYNEQFF.

This clonotype was seen only once. The chain combines TRBV13 with TRBJ1-1, with 9 bases matching TRBD1. Per the germline V gene, CDR1 is PRHDT and CDR2 is FYEKMQ (reference sequence). V lost 6 bases and J lost 6; bases outside the gene matches: 5. The CDR3 contains 13 residues. CDR3 loop: CASRYRDRAEAFF. For the CDR3, the DNA is TGTGCCAGCAGATACCGGGACAGGGCTGAAGCTTTCTTT.

This clonotype was seen a single time. The rearrangement links TRBV5-1 to TRBJ2-5; maybe TRBD2 (6 bases). CDR3 length: 13 amino acids. The germline V gene encodes CDR1 SGHRS and CDR2 YFSETQ. V dropped 5 bases and J dropped 2 bases, with 10 bases sitting between them. CDR3 in DNA: TGCGCCAGCAGACTAGCTTCACAAGAGACCCAGTACTTC. It encodes CASRLASQETQYF. Complete variable domain (other parts from reference TRBV5-1 and TRBJ2-5): KAGVTQTPRYLIKTRGQQVTLSCSPISGHRSVSWYQQTPGQGLQFLFEYFSETQRNKGNFPGRFSGRQFSNSRSEMNVSTLELGDSALYLCASRLASQETQYFGPGTRLLVL.

The rearrangement links TRBV5-1 to TRBJ1-1, with 8 bases fitting TRBD1. V was pared by 5 bases and J by 5 bases, with 11 bases of the junction left unmatched. Germline CDR1 reads SGHRS; CDR2 reads YFSETQ. The CDR3 spans 15 residues. The CDR3 coding sequence is TGCGCCAGCAGTTCAAGGACAGGGTTGGAAACTGAAGCTTTCTTT. It specifies CASSSRTGLETEAFF.

The rearrangement joins TRBV5-1 to TRBJ2-2; the D is unclear. The CDR3 is 14 amino acids. The germline V and J ends were trimmed by 5 bases and 0 bases, with 8 bases remaining between them. Germline V lookup: CDR1 SGHRS, CDR2 YFSETQ. The CDR3 sequence: CASRPESNTGELFF. In nucleotides, the CDR3 is TGCGCCAGCAGGCCAGAGTCGAACACCGGGGAGCTGTTTTTT.

The chain uses TRBV7-2 and TRBJ1-6, with D uncertain. From germline, CDR1 is SGHTA and CDR2 FQGNSA. The CDR3 is 15 amino acids. The V end lost 1 base, the J end lost 7 bases, and 11 bases lay between the germline ends. The CDR3 nucleotides read TGTGCCAGCAGCTTAGTTGCAAGAGGCAATTCACCCCTCCACTTT. It specifies CASSLVARGNSPLHF.

This clonotype was seen just once. The V call is TRBV10-2, the J call TRBJ2-4; 9 bases line up with TRBD1. CDR1 WSHSY and CDR2 SAAADI come from the germline V gene. The CDR3 loop spans 18 amino acids. The V and J ends lost 6 bases and 3 bases, in that order; junction bases with no gene match: 15. CDR3 DNA: TGCGCCAGCAGCCCTAACCTCCGGACAGGGGTGGACAAAAACATTCAGTACTTC. Translation: CASSPNLRTGVDKNIQYF.

The rearrangement joins TRBV7-9 to TRBJ2-1; D unclear. CDR1 SEHNR and CDR2 FQNEAQ come from the germline V gene (reference sequence). The CDR3 contains 15 residues. V was cut by 1 base and J by 6 bases, with 13 bases left in between. CDR3 region: CASSLVLGSGNEQFF. The CDR3 DNA reads TGTGCCAGCAGCTTAGTTCTGGGGTCAGGCAATGAGCAGTTCTTC. Together with reference TRBV7-9 and TRBJ2-1, the CDR3 gives the full variable domain: DTGVSQNPRHKITKRGQNVTFRCDPISEHNRLYWYRQTLGQGPEFLTYFQNEAQLEKSRLLSDRFSAERPKGSFSTLEIQRTEQGDSAMYLCASSLVLGSGNEQFFGPGTRLTVL.

The chain links TRBV6-6 to TRBJ1-3; D gene unclear. Germline values: CDR1 MNHNY, CDR2 SVGAGI (reference sequence). V lost 3 bases, J lost 0 bases, and 12 bases lay in between. The CDR3 contains 16 residues. DNA of the CDR3: TGTGCCAGCAGTTATGCACCCGCACGCTCTGGAAACACCATATATTTT. Its protein is CASSYAPARSGNTIYF.

The J gene is TRBJ2-1, the V gene TRBV29-1, with 8 positions matching TRBD2. This CDR3 comprises 17 residues. The V gene's germline CDR1 is SQVTM and CDR2 ANQGSEA. The ends lost 5 bases at V and 5 bases at J; junction bases unmatched: 17. The CDR3 loop is CSVWASGYSGSDNEQFF. The CDR3 bases are TGCAGCGTTTGGGCTAGCGGGTATTCCGGATCCGACAATGAGCAGTTCTTC.